This is a list of T cell receptor beta chains from one sample in a study of cytomegalovirus exposure and HLA in healthy donors. Assay used: immunoSEQ multiplex PCR; TCRdb lists only in-frame clones, some missing. The sample has 200,000 to 250,000 clones. Sequenced sample: PBMCs. These receptors originate from a girl aged 2 to 9 in good health and CMV-seropositive. Each CDR3 is given with its conserved first and last residue. The D gene is left open where the match is weak.

TGTGCCAGCAGTCCAGCAGGGGGTTTAGTACACGAGCAGTACTTC,CASSPAGGLVHEQYF,TRBJ2-7,TRBV28,TRBD1
TGTGCCAGCTCACCGGGGGGAGGGGACAATGAGCAGTTCTTC,CASSPGGGDNEQFF,TRBJ2-1,TRBV18,TRBD2
TGCGCCAGCAGGTCAGGGGATGACTACGAGCAGTACTTC,CASRSGDDYEQYF,TRBJ2-7,TRBV5-1,.
TGTGCCAGCAGTGAAGAAAGACACCGAAGCAATCAGCCCCAGCATTTT,CASSEERHRSNQPQHF,TRBJ1-5,TRBV2,.
TGTGCCAGCAGATATATTCGACAGGGGGAGAACTATGGCTACACCTTC,CASRYIRQGENYGYTF,TRBJ1-2,TRBV5-4,TRBD1
TGTGCCAGCAGCTCCTGGGACAGGGCCACCGGGGAGCTGTTTTTT,CASSSWDRATGELFF,TRBJ2-2,TRBV7-6,TRBD1
TGTGCCAGCAGTAGTACGAAGACAGGCCAATATGGCTACACCTTC,CASSSTKTGQYGYTF,TRBJ1-2,TRBV2,.
TGTGCCAGCAGTTTAGGGGACAGGGTGGTAGGAGATACGCAGTATTTT,CASSLGDRVVGDTQYF,TRBJ2-3,TRBV28,TRBD1
TGCGCCAGCAGCCAAGATCAGGGTCTCGGGGCCAACGTCCTGACTTTC,CASSQDQGLGANVLTF,TRBJ2-6,TRBV4-1,.
TGTGCCAGCTCACCCGACCGGGAGTATAACAATGAGCAGTTCTTC,CASSPDREYNNEQFF,TRBJ2-1,TRBV18,.
TGTGCCAGCAGTGTGGGCGCCACCTCCTACAATGAGCAGTTCTTC,CASSVGATSYNEQFF,TRBJ2-1,TRBV6-1,.
TGTGCCAGCAGCTCCTTAGCGGGAGTCGGGTACAATGAGCAGTTCTTC,CASSSLAGVGYNEQFF,TRBJ2-1,TRBV5-4,TRBD2
TGTGCCAGCAGAGTACCCCCCAGGGGGCGGGAATTAATTAATGAAAAACTGTTTTTT,CASRVPPRGRELINEKLFF,TRBJ1-4,TRBV28,TRBD1
TGTGCCAGCACGACTAGCGGCCAAGAGACCCAGTACTTC,CASTTSGQETQYF,TRBJ2-5,TRBV10-3,TRBD2
TGCAGCGTCCCGGGACAGGGGTATGGCTACACCTTC,CSVPGQGYGYTF,TRBJ1-2,TRBV29-1,TRBD1
TGTGCCAGCAGCAGCGATGTGGAGACTGAAGCTTTCTTT,CASSSDVETEAFF,TRBJ1-1,TRBV5-6,.
TGTGCCAGTAATACGGGAGGGCCAAACACCGGGGAGCTGTTTTTT,CASNTGGPNTGELFF,TRBJ2-2,TRBV19,TRBD2
TGTGCCAGCAGCCCCCGGGGGACTAGCGGGAGGTATGGTGAGCAGTTCTTC,CASSPRGTSGRYGEQFF,TRBJ2-1,TRBV7-2,TRBD2
TGTGCCAGTTCAGCGGGAGGCCTTAGGAATGAGCAGTTCTTC,CASSAGGLRNEQFF,TRBJ2-1,TRBV25-1,TRBD2
TGTGCCAGCAGCTCCATTACAGATACGCAGTATTTT,CASSSITDTQYF,TRBJ2-3,TRBV7-2,.
TGCGCCAGCAGCCACATCCAGAACACTGAAGCTTTCTTT,CASSHIQNTEAFF,TRBJ1-1,TRBV4-1,.
TGTGCCAGCAGGCTAGGGGGGGCAAATGAGCAGTTCTTC,CASRLGGANEQFF,TRBJ2-1,TRBV11-2,.
TGTGCCAGCAGCGTAGGGGGGGGCAATCAGCCCCAGCATTTT,CASSVGGGNQPQHF,TRBJ1-5,TRBV7-8,.
TGTGCCAGCAGTTTATTAGAGGGTAGCGGGAGGACAGATACGCAGTATTTT,CASSLLEGSGRTDTQYF,TRBJ2-3,TRBV27,TRBD2
TGTGCCAGCAGCTGGGACAGGGGCTACGAGCAGTACTTC,CASSWDRGYEQYF,TRBJ2-7,TRBV5-6,TRBD1
TGCAGCATCCTGGGTAGCGGGAGGGCCCCCTACGAGCAGTACTTC,CSILGSGRAPYEQYF,TRBJ2-7,TRBV29-1,TRBD2
TGTGCCAGCAGTTTCCGAGCGGGAGACTACGAGCAGTACTTC,CASSFRAGDYEQYF,TRBJ2-7,TRBV27,TRBD2
TGTGCCAGCAGCTTTCAAAGCACAGATACGCAGTATTTT,CASSFQSTDTQYF,TRBJ2-3,TRBV5-6,.
TGTGCCAGCAGCCTTTGGGAGGGCAATCAGCCCCAGCATTTT,CASSLWEGNQPQHF,TRBJ1-5,TRBV28,.
TGCGCCAGCGGAGGACTAGATATTACAGATACGCAGTATTTT,CASGGLDITDTQYF,TRBJ2-3,TRBV5-1,TRBD2
TGCGCCAGCAGCGCCCTAGAACGGGGGGAGCAGTACTTC,CASSALERGEQYF,TRBJ2-5,TRBV5-1,TRBD2
TGTGCCAGCAGCTTAGAAGAGCGGTCTTACAATGAGCAGTTCTTC,CASSLEERSYNEQFF,TRBJ2-1,TRBV7-2,.
TGTGCCAGCAGACATAAGGGGATGGGGAGGAACTATGGCTACACCTTC,CASRHKGMGRNYGYTF,TRBJ1-2,TRBV2,.
TGCGCCAGCAGTTCCAACAGGGAGACGTACACTGAAGCTTTCTTT,CASSSNRETYTEAFF,TRBJ1-1,TRBV5-1,.
TGTGCCAGCAGTTACAGCGACGGGGTGGGCGGCGAGCAGTACTTC,CASSYSDGVGGEQYF,TRBJ2-7,TRBV6-5,.
TGTGCCAGTAGTATGGTGACAGGGGGTACGGAGACCCAGTACTTC,CASSMVTGGTETQYF,TRBJ2-5,TRBV19,TRBD1
TGTGCCAGCAGCCAGGGGACGCTTACGAGTGCGTCCCTCCACTTT,CASSQGTLTSASLHF,TRBJ1-6,TRBV5-4,.
TGTGCCAGCAGCCAAGAGAGACTAGCAATCTACGAGCAGTACTTC,CASSQERLAIYEQYF,TRBJ2-7,TRBV4-2,TRBD2
TGTGCCAGCAGCAGACAGGGGGATTCCTACGAGCAGTACTTC,CASSRQGDSYEQYF,TRBJ2-7,TRBV4-2,TRBD1